Sequencing of this T cell receptor (beta chain) was carried out in a study of OX40 agonist ivuxolimab in advanced cancers. V lost 6 bases, J lost 4 bases, and 16 bases lay in between. CDR1 and CDR2 (germline): MNHEY, SMNVEV (reference sequence). CDR3 length: 14 amino acids. Profiling relied on immunoSEQ multiplex PCR, and the TCRdb table lists in-frame clones only, not all of them. Among around 94,000 clones, about 85% were seen once, and the ten largest hold 3% to 4.5%. This TCR was recovered from an adult with an advanced solid tumor such as melanoma, head and neck, liver or kidney cancer. Sequenced material: CD4+ or CD8+ T cells sorted from blood, taken in a trial of the OX40 agonist ivuxolimab. This chain joins TRBV27 and TRBJ2-7; the D gene is possibly TRBD1 (6 bases). The CDR3 loop is CASRRAGEAYEQYF. As DNA, the CDR3 is TGTGCCAGCAGACGGGCAGGGGAAGCTTACGAGCAGTACTTC.